This T cell receptor beta chain was sequenced for a study of blood T cells in healthy people across ages. J was trimmed by 8 bases and V by 0 bases; bases with no gene match: 10. CDR1 and CDR2 from the germline V gene are SGHRS and YFSETQ. The CDR3 covers 15 residues. A J-beta primer mix and a sample-barcoded 5' primer were used in a second PCR of roughly 6 to 12 cycles. All cDNA molecules were each tagged by a template-switch adaptor with 12 random nucleotides. Each CDR3 protein gets one entry after TCRdb re-called the 5' RACE reads with MiXCR. The repertoire holds 800,000 to 900,000 distinct CDR3 sequences, with 55% to 65% as singletons. Study observations and caveats: The diversity estimates, figures obtained from one million T cells, were considered underestimates.

With respect to this clonotype: Its antigen is as yet unknown.

The clonotype was recovered from a man aged 30 to 39 in good health. The chain joins TRBV5-1 to TRBJ1-2; 7 bases fit TRBD1. Sequencing was performed on blood. The DNA of the CDR3 is TGCGCCAGCAGCTTGGAGAGACAGGGTAATTCGGGCTACACCTTC. Protein product: CASSLERQGNSGYTF.